This T cell receptor (beta chain) was retrieved from a study of read filtering for tumor transcriptome and immune sequencing. Study-level findings and limits: RNA-seq captured clonotypes less deeply and reliably than IR-seq. In IR-seq, single-read clonotypes were about 80% of clonotypes but approximately 3.5% of reads.

This library used roughly 400 ng RNA and molecular barcoded adaptors spanning alpha/delta and beta/gamma chains. TCRdb itself ran the reads through MiXCR, one entry per CDR3 protein. Of some 80,000 distinct CDR3 sequences listed, about 12% were seen once; the top ten hold about 16%. This clonotype occurred many times. What it recognizes is unknown. Trimming took 6 bases from V and 7 from J, leaving 13 bases between them. CDR3 length: 11 amino acids. In germline, CDR1 is SQVTM, CDR2 ANQGSEA. The chain recombines TRBV29-1 with TRBJ2-7; D might be TRBD2 (5 bases). The receptor was isolated from a donor at least 40 years old with multiple myeloma. The sample comprised a population of CD138-negative cells sorted from bone marrow. The CDR3 reads CSVDATGEQYF. DNA of the CDR3: TGCAGCGTCGATGCCACGGGGGAGCAGTACTTC.